This record covers a single T cell receptor (beta chain). The antigen it binds to is not known. No much larger clone exists at a distance of one base, and base qualities are not known. TCR CDR3 regions were amplified from genomic DNA by multiplex PCR using the deep immunoSEQ assay. Extracted genomic DNA from each cell subset was spread evenly across all wells of several immunoSEQ 96-well plates, with each plate serving as a replicate. For sorted subsets, approximately 200 ng of genomic DNA, equivalent to tens of thousands of T cell genomes, went into each replicate PCR. Purified libraries were quantified with a Qubit 3.0 fluorometer, sized on a Bioanalyzer 2100, and re-quantified with the KAPA Library Quantification kit. A separate single-read 150-cycle Illumina NextSeq 550 flow cell was used to sequence each immunoSEQ 96-well plate. Turning to the authors' computational methods: Because only junctional sequences without quality scores were contained in the immunoSEQ output, filtering matching that applied to full-length reads could not be performed. Sequences were annotated with PyIR, a Python wrapper for IgBLAST v1.9, and V/J genes and CDR3 were assigned using IMGT germline references. Reads were removed for weak V/J assignments (E-value above 1e-6), missing CDR3, stop codons, out-of-frame junctions, or ambiguous translated residues. V3J clonotypes were defined as sequences sharing an identical inferred V gene, J gene, and CDR3 amino acid sequence. The percentage overlap between two repertoires was calculated by dividing the number of shared unique clonotypes by the size of the smaller repertoire. RTK rarefaction, the Chao1 estimator, and Recon v2.1 estimates of unobserved clonotypes were used to assess repertoire richness. Generation probabilities for all TCRbeta clonotypes obtained by the gDNA method from a handful of donors were computed using OLGA. TCRdb mirrors the immuneACCESS table, restricted to in-frame sequences. Some clones are absent from its copies; in checked studies, under half trace to an unresolved V gene, and the reason for the others is unknown. Clonal size and the V and J genes are those of that table, whereas D and trimming came from the DNA. Recorded for this sample are approximately 2,000,000 clones; 85% to 95% of them occurred a single time. The top ten clonotypes cover 0.3% to 0.45% of the sample.

This specimen belongs to a study of shared clonotypes between healthy human individuals (dated by TCRdb to the early 2020s). A note on the overall study: A few men and two women, aged 18 to 49 years, made up the cohort. For each donor, CD4 naive and CD4 memory were each given three plates, CD8 naive was given two plates, and CD8 memory was given one plate. To estimate repertoire size and how much clonotypes are shared between individuals, the study performed deep sequencing of blood TCR repertoires from about five healthy adults. Different laboratories and diverse techniques were used to prepare libraries and sequence TCR repertoires, to increase sequencing depth and limit assay-specific biases. Between about 0.8 and 9 billion PBMCs per donor were obtained by leukapheresis. Broad study findings and their caveats: Rarefaction of sorted-subset datasets indicated incomplete sequencing despite the large sequencing depth. When a handful of donors were compared, the shared fraction of clonotypes was about 5.5% for naive CD4, about 4% for naive CD8, about 2.5% for memory CD4, and 0.35% to 0.4% for memory CD8. Compared with non-shared clonotypes, clonotypes shared by all four sorted-subset donors had higher generation probabilities. Pairwise subsampling indicated that sequencing depth was expected to affect the degree of clonotype sharing among donors. Larger estimated clonotype richness was generally found for naive subsets than for memory subsets. The genetic and exposure-history diversity represented was limited by the small number of donors. Sampling was restricted to blood, and TCR repertoires in tissues likely differ from the TCR repertoires found in blood.

The donors were healthy, HIV-negative adults with no recently reported acute infections or vaccinations. Every donor was a Caucasian adult living in Nashville, Tennessee, USA. CD4+ T cells were enriched by magnetic negative selection; naive cells were then positively selected on CD45RA, and the negative fraction formed the memory subset. Blood was collected by leukapheresis, and PBMCs were isolated by Ficoll-Histopaque density gradient centrifugation and then cryopreserved in liquid nitrogen vapor phase. Analytical flow cytometry was used to check the purity and quantity of every magnetically sorted T cell population. Genomic DNA was isolated from every sorted fraction and measured by UV absorbance on a Nanodrop 2000c. The CDR3 numbers 19 residues from cysteine through phenylalanine. CDR3 DNA is the only sequence kept; it has 57 bases, read in frame from the first base. The germline ends are 23 bases apart after V is trimmed by 3 bases and J by 3 bases. Sequences MGHRA (CDR1) and YSYEKL (CDR2) are obtained from the germline V gene.

Recombination joined TRBV4-1 with TRBJ1-4; the D gene is perhaps TRBD1, from 5 matching bases. Sequenced: naive CD4+ T cells from PBMCs. The cell subset or site label corresponds to: CD45RA+ positively selected. The sequence came from a man between 18 and 29 years old in good health. Some clones in this sample may be carry-over from other donors' samples. The sequence in DNA is TGCGCCAGCAGCCAGAGCAAGCTTCAGGGCGGGCGGGCTAATGAAAAACTGTTTTTT. It translates to CASSQSKLQGGRANEKLFF.